This T cell receptor beta chain was sequenced in a study of T cells in Graves' hyperthyroidism and ophthalmopathy. Findings and caveats of the study: Stable hyperthyroidism was told apart from ophthalmopathy by a model built on 13 V-J features.

The CDR3 runs 15 residues. The germline CDR1 and CDR2 sequences are LNHNV and YYDKDF (reference sequence). Trimming stripped 0 bases from V and 0 bases from J, with 8 bases between. The TCR beta CDR3 regions underwent amplification using RNA transcripts as the source. Researchers ran a first-round RT-PCR on the TCR CDR3 using the HTBI primer set. MiXCR, run by TCRdb on the multiplex PCR reads, gives a single entry per CDR3 protein. The sample carries over 350,000 distinct CDR3 sequences, about a fifth recorded once. For ophthalmopathy patients, the Clinical Activity Score was at least 3 and the NOSPECS grade at least 4; duration was under 3 months. A patient was excluded if there was uncontrolled infection, other autoimmune disease, pregnancy or lactation. Each 10 ml fresh peripheral blood draw supplied the PBMCs. This clonotype was picked up many times. Its antigen is still unknown.

Sequencing input: blood. The chain has TRBV15 and TRBJ1-1, with D possibly matching TRBD1 (6 bases). This TCR was sampled from a young man with Graves' ophthalmopathy. In nucleotides, the CDR3 is TGTGCCACCAGCAGAGATCGACAGGTGAACACTGAAGCTTTCTTT. This encodes CATSRDRQVNTEAFF.